This T cell receptor beta chain was identified during a study of T cell clones after liver transplantation. Generated by immunoSEQ multiplex PCR, the TCRdb table keeps only in-frame clones and is missing some. The repertoire has 65,000 to 80,000 clones, roughly 80% of them found once; the top ten carry less than 0.65%. Trimming removed 4 bases from V and 6 bases from J, with 20 bases in between. CDR3 length: 15 residues. In germline, CDR1 is SGHRS, CDR2 YFSETQ. The V gene is TRBV5-1, the J gene TRBJ2-7; possible D gene TRBD1, 6 bases. The sequence was collected from a human donor who received a liver transplant. The sequences come from CD4+ T cells from blood, collected before liver transplant. For the CDR3, the DNA is TGCGCCAGCAGCCCGCAGGGCAGGGGTCTAAGCGAGCAGTACTTC. It is translated as CASSPQGRGLSEQYF. Filled out from reference TRBV5-1 and TRBJ2-7, the complete variable domain reads KAGVTQTPRYLIKTRGQQVTLSCSPISGHRSVSWYQQTPGQGLQFLFEYFSETQRNKGNFPGRFSGRQFSNSRSEMNVSTLELGDSALYLCASSPQGRGLSEQYFGPGTRLTVT.